The sequence of this TCR beta chain was determined in a study of CD8 T cells in Susac syndrome. With random hexamers, reverse transcription was performed on about 0.5 to 1 ug of RNA. TCRdb processed the immunoSEQ multiplex PCR reads anew with MiXCR; each CDR3 protein has one entry. The sample lists some 120,000 distinct CDR3 sequences; roughly 89% were seen once. Germline trimming cut 6 bases from V and 8 bases from J; bases unmatched to any gene: 7. This CDR3 spans 13 amino acids. Both CD4+ and CD8+ T cells were negatively isolated, and TEMRA cells underwent FACS enrichment. The TCR comes from a human donor with multiple sclerosis. Material for sequencing was CD8+ T cells from PBMCs. The chain uses TRBV12-3 or TRBV12-4 and TRBJ2-1; 7 bases agree with TRBD2. The CDR3 protein is CASRGGSGDEQFF. CDR3 coding DNA: TGTGCCAGCAGAGGCGGGAGTGGGGATGAGCAGTTCTTC.